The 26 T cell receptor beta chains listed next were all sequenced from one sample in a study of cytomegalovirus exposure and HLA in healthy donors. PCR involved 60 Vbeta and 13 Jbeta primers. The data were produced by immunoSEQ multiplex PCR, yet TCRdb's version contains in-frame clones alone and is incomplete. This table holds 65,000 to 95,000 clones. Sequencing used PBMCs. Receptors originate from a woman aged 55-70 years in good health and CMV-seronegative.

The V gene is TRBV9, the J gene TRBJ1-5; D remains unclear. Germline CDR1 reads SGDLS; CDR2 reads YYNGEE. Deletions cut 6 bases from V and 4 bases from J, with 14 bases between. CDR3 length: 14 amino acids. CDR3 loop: CASTNELPNQPQHF. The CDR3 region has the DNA TGTGCCAGCACCAATGAGCTTCCTAATCAGCCCCAGCATTTT. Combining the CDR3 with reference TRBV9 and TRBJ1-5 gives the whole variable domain DSGVTQTPKHLITATGQRVTLRCSPRSGDLSVYWYQQSLDQGLQFLIQYYNGEERAKGNILERFSAQQFPDLHSELNLSSLELGDSALYFCASTNELPNQPQHFGDGTRLSIL.

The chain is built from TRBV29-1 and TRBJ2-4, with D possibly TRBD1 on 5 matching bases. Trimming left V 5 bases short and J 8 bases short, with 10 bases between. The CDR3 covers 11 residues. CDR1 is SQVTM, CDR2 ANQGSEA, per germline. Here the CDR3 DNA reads TGCAGCGTTTCAGGGTTCGACATTCAGTACTTC. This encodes CSVSGFDIQYF.

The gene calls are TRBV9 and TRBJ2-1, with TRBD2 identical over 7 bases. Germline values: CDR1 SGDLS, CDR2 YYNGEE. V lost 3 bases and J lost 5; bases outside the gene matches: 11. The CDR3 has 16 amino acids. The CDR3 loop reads CASSDGQLAANNEQFF. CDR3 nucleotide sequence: TGTGCCAGCAGCGATGGCCAGCTAGCGGCTAACAATGAGCAGTTCTTC.

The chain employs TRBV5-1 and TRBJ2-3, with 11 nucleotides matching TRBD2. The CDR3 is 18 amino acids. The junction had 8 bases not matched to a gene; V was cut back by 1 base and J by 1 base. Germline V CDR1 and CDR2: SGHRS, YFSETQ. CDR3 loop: CASSLKTSGAGGTDTQYF. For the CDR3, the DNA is TGCGCCAGCAGCTTGAAGACTAGCGGGGCGGGAGGCACAGATACGCAGTATTTT. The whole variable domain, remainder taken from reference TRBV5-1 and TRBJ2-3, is KAGVTQTPRYLIKTRGQQVTLSCSPISGHRSVSWYQQTPGQGLQFLFEYFSETQRNKGNFPGRFSGRQFSNSRSEMNVSTLELGDSALYLCASSLKTSGAGGTDTQYFGPGTRLTVL.

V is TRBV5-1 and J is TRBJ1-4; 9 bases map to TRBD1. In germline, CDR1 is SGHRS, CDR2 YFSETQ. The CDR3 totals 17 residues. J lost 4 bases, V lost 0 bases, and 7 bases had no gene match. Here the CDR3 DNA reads TGCGCCAGCAGCTTGGCCCCGACAGGGGGGGTTAATGAAAAACTGTTTTTT. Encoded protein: CASSLAPTGGVNEKLFF.

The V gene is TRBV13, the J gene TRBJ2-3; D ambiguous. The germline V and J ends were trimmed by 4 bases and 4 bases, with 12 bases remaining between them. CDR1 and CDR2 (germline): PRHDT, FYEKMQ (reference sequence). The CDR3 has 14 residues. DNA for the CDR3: TGTGCCAGCAGCTACGGCGGCCTTCCAGATACGCAGTATTTT. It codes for CASSYGGLPDTQYF.

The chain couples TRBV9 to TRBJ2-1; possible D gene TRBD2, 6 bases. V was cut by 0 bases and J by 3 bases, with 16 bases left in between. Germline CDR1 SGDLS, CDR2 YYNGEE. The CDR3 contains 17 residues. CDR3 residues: CASSVDTGGIIYNEQFF. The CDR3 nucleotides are TGTGCCAGCAGCGTAGACACTGGAGGGATAATCTACAATGAGCAGTTCTTC.

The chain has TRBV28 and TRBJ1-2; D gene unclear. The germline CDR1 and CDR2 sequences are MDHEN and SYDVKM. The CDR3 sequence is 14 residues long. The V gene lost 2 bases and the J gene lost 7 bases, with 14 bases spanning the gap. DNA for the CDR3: TGTGCCAGCAGTTTAGGGCAGCATTATCGTGGCTACACCTTC. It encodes CASSLGQHYRGYTF.

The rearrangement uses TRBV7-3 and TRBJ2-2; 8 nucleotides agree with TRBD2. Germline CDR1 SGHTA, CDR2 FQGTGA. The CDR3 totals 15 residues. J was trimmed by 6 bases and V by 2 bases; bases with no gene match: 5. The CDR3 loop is CASSLLSGGPGELFF. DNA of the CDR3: TGTGCCAGCAGCTTATTGTCGGGAGGGCCCGGGGAGCTGTTTTTT.

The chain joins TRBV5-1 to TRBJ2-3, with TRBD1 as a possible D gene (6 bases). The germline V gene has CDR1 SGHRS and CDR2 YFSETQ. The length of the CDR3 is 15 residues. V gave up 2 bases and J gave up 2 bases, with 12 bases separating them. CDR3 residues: CASSFQGIFTDTQYF. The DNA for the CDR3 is TGCGCCAGCAGCTTCCAGGGGATTTTCACAGATACGCAGTATTTT.

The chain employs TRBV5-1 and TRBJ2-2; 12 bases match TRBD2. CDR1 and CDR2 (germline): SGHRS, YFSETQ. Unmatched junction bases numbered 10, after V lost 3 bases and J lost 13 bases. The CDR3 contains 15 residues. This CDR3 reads CASSSEYLAGGRLFF. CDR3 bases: TGCGCCAGCAGCTCCGAGTATCTAGCGGGAGGGCGGCTGTTTTTT.

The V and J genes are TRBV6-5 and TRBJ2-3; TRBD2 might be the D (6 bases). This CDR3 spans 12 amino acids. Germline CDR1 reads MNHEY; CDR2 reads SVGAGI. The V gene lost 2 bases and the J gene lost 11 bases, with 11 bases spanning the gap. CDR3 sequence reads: CASSYVWGEQYF. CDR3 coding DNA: TGTGCCAGCAGTTACGTTTGGGGGGAGCAGTATTTT.

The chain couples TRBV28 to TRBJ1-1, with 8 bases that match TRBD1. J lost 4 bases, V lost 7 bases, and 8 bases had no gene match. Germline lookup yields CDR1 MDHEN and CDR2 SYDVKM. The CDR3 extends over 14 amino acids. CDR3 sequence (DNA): TGTGCCAGCAAACTCCCAGGGGGCAGCACTGAAGCTTTCTTT. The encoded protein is CASKLPGGSTEAFF.

Here the CDR3 reads CSVVRQGGTEAFF. CDR3 nucleotides: TGCAGCGTTGTTCGACAGGGGGGAACTGAAGCTTTCTTT. This chain uses TRBV29-1 with TRBJ1-1; the match to TRBD1 covers 9 bases. J gave up 5 bases and V 4 bases, and 5 bases lay outside the gene matches. The germline CDR1 and CDR2 sequences are SQVTM and ANQGSEA. The CDR3 is made up of 13 amino acids.

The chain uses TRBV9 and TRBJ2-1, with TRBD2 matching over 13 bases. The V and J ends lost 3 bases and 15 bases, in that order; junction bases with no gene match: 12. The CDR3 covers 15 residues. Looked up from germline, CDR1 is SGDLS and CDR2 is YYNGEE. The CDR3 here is CASSEQPGLAGVLFF. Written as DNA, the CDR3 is TGTGCCAGCAGCGAACAGCCTGGACTAGCGGGAGTGCTGTTCTTC.

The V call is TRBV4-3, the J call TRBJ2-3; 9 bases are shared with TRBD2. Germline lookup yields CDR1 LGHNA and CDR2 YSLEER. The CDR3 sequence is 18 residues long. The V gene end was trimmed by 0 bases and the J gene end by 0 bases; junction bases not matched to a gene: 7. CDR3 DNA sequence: TGCGCCAGCAGCCAAGACAACTTGCTAGCGGGAAGCACAGATACGCAGTATTTT. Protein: CASSQDNLLAGSTDTQYF.

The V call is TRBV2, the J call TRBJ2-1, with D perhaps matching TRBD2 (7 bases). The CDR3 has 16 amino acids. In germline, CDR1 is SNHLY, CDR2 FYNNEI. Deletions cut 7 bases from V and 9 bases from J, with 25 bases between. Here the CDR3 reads CASTLQGNVGGSEQFF. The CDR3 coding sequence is TGTGCCAGCACCCTCCAGGGGAACGTGGGGGGGTCTGAGCAGTTCTTC.

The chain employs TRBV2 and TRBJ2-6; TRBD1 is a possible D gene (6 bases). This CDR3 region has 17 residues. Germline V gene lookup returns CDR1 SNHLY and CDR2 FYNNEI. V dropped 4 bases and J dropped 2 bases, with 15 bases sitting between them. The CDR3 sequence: CASSVLGAHAGANVLTF. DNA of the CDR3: TGTGCCAGCAGTGTGCTGGGGGCGCATGCTGGGGCCAACGTCCTGACTTTC.

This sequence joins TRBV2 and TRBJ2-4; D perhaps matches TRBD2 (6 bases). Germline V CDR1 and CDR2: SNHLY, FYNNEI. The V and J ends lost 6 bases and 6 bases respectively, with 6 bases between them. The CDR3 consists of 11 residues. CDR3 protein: CASRGGNIQYF. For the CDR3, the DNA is TGTGCCAGCAGGGGGGGAAACATTCAGTACTTC.

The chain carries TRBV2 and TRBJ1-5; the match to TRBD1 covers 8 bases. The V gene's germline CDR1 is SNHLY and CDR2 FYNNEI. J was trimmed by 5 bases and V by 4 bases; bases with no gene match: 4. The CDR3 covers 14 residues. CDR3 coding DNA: TGTGCCAGCAGTGGACAGGGGAGCTATCAGCCCCAGCATTTT. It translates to CASSGQGSYQPQHF.

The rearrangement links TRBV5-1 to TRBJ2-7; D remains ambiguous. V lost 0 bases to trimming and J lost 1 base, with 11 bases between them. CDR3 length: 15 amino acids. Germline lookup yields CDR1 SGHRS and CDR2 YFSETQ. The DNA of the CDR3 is TGCGCCAGCAGCTTGGACCCCAGTCATTCCTACGAGCAGTACTTC. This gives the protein CASSLDPSHSYEQYF.

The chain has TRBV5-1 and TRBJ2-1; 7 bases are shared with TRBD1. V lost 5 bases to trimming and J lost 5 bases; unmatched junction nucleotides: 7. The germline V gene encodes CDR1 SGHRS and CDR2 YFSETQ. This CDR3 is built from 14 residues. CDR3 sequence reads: CASRSGTDNNEQFF. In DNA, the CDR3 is TGCGCCAGCAGGTCCGGGACAGATAACAATGAGCAGTTCTTC.

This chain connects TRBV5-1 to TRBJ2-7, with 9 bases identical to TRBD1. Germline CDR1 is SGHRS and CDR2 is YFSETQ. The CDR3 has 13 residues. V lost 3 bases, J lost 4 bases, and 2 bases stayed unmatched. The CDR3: CASSWDRVYEQYF. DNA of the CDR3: TGCGCCAGCAGCTGGGACAGGGTTTACGAGCAGTACTTC.

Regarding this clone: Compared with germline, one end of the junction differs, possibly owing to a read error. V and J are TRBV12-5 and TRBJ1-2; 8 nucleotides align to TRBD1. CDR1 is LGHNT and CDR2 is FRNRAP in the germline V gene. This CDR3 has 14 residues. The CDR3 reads CASGSRTGSYGCTF. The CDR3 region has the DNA TGTGCTAGTGGTTCTCGGACAGGGAGTTATGGCTGCACCTTC.

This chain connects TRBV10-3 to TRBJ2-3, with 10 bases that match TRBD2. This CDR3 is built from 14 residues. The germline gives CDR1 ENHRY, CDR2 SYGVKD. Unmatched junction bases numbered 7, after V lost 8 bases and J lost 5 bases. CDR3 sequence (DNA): TGTGCCATCGGCCTAGCGGGAGTTGGAGATACGCAGTATTTT. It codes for CAIGLAGVGDTQYF.

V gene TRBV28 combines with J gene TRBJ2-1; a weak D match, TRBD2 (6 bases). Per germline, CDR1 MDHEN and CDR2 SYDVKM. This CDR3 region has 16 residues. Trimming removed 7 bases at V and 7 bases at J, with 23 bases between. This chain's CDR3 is CASIPHSPAGRNEQFF. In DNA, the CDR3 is TGTGCCAGCATACCACACTCCCCAGCGGGTCGGAATGAGCAGTTCTTC.